One and the same sample provided the 9 T cell receptor beta chains below, sequenced in a study of blood T cells in healthy people across ages. The use of a sample-barcoded 5' primer and a J-beta primer mix characterized a second PCR of about 6 to 12 cycles. TCRdb reprocessed the 5' RACE reads via MiXCR and lists one record per CDR3 protein. The table shows some 1.5 million distinct CDR3 sequences, with 28% occurring only once. Sequences were obtained from blood. These receptors all come from a woman aged 30 to 39 in good health.

V usage is TRBV20-1 and J usage is TRBJ2-3; possibly TRBD2 for D (6 bases). V lost 6 bases and J 4 bases, leaving 20 bases between the germline ends. This CDR3 is 15 amino acids long. Germline loops: CDR1 DFQATT, CDR2 SNEGSKA (reference sequence). The CDR3 nucleotides are TGCAGTGCCCAGCAGGGTGGAGGGACGCCAGATACGCAGTATTTT. This gives the protein CSAQQGGGTPDTQYF.

In its sample, this clonotype was seen many times. V and J are TRBV4-3 and TRBJ2-7, with 8 bases matching TRBD2. Unmatched junction bases numbered 5, after V lost 4 bases and J lost 9 bases. In germline, CDR1 is LGHNA, CDR2 YSLEER. The CDR3 spans 12 residues. The CDR3 sequence: CASSRGLGTQYF. Here the CDR3 DNA reads TGCGCCAGCAGCCGGGGACTAGGCACGCAGTACTTC.

At least ten counts were recorded for this clonotype. The chain combines TRBV7-9 with TRBJ2-7, with 8 bases identical to TRBD1. CDR3 length: 16 residues. Germline V gene data show CDR1 as SEHNR and CDR2 as FQNEAQ (reference sequence). V dropped 4 bases and J dropped 3; count of bases not matched to a gene: 11. For the CDR3, the DNA is TGTGCCAGCAGCTCTCGAACAGGGGGTGGGAGCTACGAGCAGTACTTC. Its protein product is CASSSRTGGGSYEQYF.

The chain links TRBV30 to TRBJ1-1; no definite D call. V was shortened by 0 bases and J by 1 base, with 6 bases between the two germline ends. The germline gives CDR1 GTSNPN, CDR2 SVGIG (reference sequence). The CDR3 consists of 13 residues. Here the CDR3 reads CAWSVEGNTEAFF. As DNA, the CDR3 is TGTGCCTGGAGTGTGGAGGGGAACACTGAAGCTTTCTTT.

The V call is TRBV29-1, the J call TRBJ1-1; unclear D gene. Germline CDR1 SQVTM, CDR2 ANQGSEA. CDR3 length: 15 amino acids. The CDR3 here is CRSRRGPGSHTEAFF. The CDR3, as DNA: TGCAGATCGCGCCGGGGTCCGGGTAGTCACACTGAAGCTTTCTTT.

The rearrangement links TRBV20-1 to TRBJ2-3; the D gene is possibly TRBD2 (7 bases). The germline V and J ends were trimmed by 3 bases and 5 bases, with 18 bases remaining between them. The CDR3 is made up of 15 amino acids. Looked up from germline, CDR1 is DFQATT and CDR2 is SNEGSKA (reference sequence). The DNA of the CDR3 is TGCAGTGCTAGTAGGGGGGAGGGCCGTGGAGATACGCAGTATTTT. It translates to CSASRGEGRGDTQYF.

This clonotype was seen at least ten times. The CDR3 sequence is CASGAESYNEQFF. The CDR3 bases are TGTGCCAGCGGGGCAGAGAGCTACAATGAGCAGTTCTTC. The chain combines TRBV25-1 with TRBJ2-1; maybe TRBD1 (5 bases). Germline assignment: CDR1 MGHDK and CDR2 SYGVNS. The CDR3 is 13 residues long. Trimming took off 8 bases at V and 3 bases at J, with 11 bases between the two ends.

This clonotype was counted a few times. V and J are TRBV13 and TRBJ2-7; a weak D match, TRBD2 (6 bases). V lost 5 bases and J lost 9, with 20 bases in between. Germline-derived CDR1 and CDR2 are PRHDT and FYEKMQ (reference sequence). This CDR3 comprises 14 residues. This CDR3 reads CASSALSRGEVQYF. Written as DNA, the CDR3 is TGTGCCAGCAGCGCCCTCTCTCGCGGGGAGGTGCAGTACTTC.

The chain is built from TRBV18 and TRBJ2-7; D possibly corresponds to TRBD2 (6 bases). The CDR3 has 15 residues. Trimming stripped 1 base from V and 0 bases from J, with 10 bases between. Germline assignment: CDR1 KGHSH and CDR2 LQKENI. CDR3 sequence: CASSPLAASSYEQYF. The CDR3 DNA is TGTGCCAGCTCACCACTAGCGGCCAGCTCCTACGAGCAGTACTTC.